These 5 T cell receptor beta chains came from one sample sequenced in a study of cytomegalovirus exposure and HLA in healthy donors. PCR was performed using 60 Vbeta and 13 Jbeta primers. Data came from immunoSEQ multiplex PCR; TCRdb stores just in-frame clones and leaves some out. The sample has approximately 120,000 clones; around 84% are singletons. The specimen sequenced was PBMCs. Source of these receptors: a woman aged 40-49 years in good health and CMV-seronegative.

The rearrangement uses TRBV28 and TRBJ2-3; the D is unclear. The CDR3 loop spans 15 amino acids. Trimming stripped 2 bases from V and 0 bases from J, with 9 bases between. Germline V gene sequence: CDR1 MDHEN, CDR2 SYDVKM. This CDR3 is CASSLAAMSTDTQYF. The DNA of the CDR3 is TGTGCCAGCAGTTTAGCGGCCATGAGCACAGATACGCAGTATTTT.

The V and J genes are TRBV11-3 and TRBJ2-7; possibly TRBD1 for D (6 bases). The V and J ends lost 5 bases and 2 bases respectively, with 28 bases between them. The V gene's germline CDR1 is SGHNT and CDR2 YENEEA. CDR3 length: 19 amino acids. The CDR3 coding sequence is TGTGCCAGCAGCCCCCACCCCAGACAGGATAAGTGGGGGACCTACGAGCAGTACTTC. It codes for CASSPHPRQDKWGTYEQYF.

CDR3 residues: CASRLRDNQPQHF. The CDR3 DNA sequence: TGTGCCAGCAGGTTACGGGACAATCAGCCCCAGCATTTT. This rearrangement joins TRBV27 to TRBJ1-5; no definite D call. V lost 6 bases, J lost 3 bases, and 9 bases lay in between. The CDR3 length is 13 residues. Per germline, CDR1 MNHEY and CDR2 SMNVEV (reference sequence).

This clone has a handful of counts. This chain's CDR3 is CASSPPSTGTPEAFF. As DNA, the CDR3 is TGTGCCAGCTCACCACCCTCTACGGGTACCCCTGAAGCTTTCTTT. This rearrangement joins TRBV18 to TRBJ1-1; D is undetermined. Germline CDR1 KGHSH, CDR2 LQKENI. This CDR3 region has 15 residues. The V and J ends lost 0 bases and 6 bases respectively, with 14 bases between them.

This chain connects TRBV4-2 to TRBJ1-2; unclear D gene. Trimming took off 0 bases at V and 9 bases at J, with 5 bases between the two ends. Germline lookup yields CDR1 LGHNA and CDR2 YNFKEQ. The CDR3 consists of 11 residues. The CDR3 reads CASSQEASYTF. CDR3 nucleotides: TGTGCCAGCAGCCAAGAAGCCAGCTACACCTTC.